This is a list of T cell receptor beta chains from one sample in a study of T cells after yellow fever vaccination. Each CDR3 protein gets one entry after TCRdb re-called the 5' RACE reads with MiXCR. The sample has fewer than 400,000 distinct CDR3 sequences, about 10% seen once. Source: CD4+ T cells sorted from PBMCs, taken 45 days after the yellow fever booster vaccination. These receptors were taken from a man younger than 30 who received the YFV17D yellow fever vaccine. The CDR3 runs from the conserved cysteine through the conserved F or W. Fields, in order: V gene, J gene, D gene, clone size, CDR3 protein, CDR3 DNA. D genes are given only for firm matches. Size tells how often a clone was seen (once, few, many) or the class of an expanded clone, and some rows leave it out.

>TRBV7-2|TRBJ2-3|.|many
CASSQYTDTQYF
TGTGCCAGCAGCCAGTACACAGATACGCAGTATTTT
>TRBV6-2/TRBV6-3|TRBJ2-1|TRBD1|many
CASSQWARDRQFF
TGTGCCAGCAGTCAGTGGGCTCGGGACAGGCAGTTCTTC
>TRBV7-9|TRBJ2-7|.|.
CASSPRELNSYEQYF
TGTGCCAGCAGCCCCAGGGAGTTGAACTCCTACGAGCAGTACTTC
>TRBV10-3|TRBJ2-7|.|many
CAISPQPGGPYEQYF
TGTGCCATCAGTCCACAACCCGGGGGCCCCTACGAGCAGTACTTC
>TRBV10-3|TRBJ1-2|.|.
CAISEEGRDYGYTF
TGTGCCATCAGTGAAGAGGGAAGGGACTATGGCTACACCTTC
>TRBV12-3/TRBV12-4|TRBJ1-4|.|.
CASSLAVREKLFF
TGTGCCAGCAGTTTGGCCGTACGGGAAAAACTGTTTTTT
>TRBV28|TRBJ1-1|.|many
CASSPPRGGKGTEAFF
TGTGCCAGCAGTCCTCCTCGGGGGGGAAAAGGCACTGAAGCTTTCTTT
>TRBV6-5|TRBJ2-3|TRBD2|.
CASNPRGDLTDTQYF
TGTGCCAGCAACCCACGGGGGGATCTCACAGATACGCAGTATTTT
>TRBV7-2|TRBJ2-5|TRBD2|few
CASSTGTSGGRIETQYF
TGTGCCAGCAGCACCGGGACTAGCGGGGGGCGGATAGAGACCCAGTACTTC
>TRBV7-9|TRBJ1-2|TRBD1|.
CASSPSGTGNYGYTF
TGTGCCAGCAGCCCCTCCGGGACAGGGAACTATGGCTACACCTTC
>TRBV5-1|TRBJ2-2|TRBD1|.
CASRRQGNTGELFF
TGCGCCAGCAGACGACAGGGGAACACCGGGGAGCTGTTTTTT
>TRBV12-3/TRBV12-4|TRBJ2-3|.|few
CASSLRLETKDTQYF
TGTGCCAGCAGTTTACGACTAGAAACTAAAGATACGCAGTATTTT
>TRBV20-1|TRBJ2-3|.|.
CSARFPGTHTDTQYF
TGCAGTGCTAGGTTCCCCGGGACTCACACAGATACGCAGTATTTT
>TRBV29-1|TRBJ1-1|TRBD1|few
CSGADRGDTEAFF
TGCAGCGGGGCCGACAGGGGTGACACTGAAGCTTTCTTT
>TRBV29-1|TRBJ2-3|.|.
CSVGTASADTQYF
TGCAGCGTTGGGACAGCCTCGGCAGATACGCAGTATTTT
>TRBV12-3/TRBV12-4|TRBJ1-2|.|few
CASSLYGYGYTF
TGTGCCAGCAGTTTATACGGGTATGGCTACACCTTC
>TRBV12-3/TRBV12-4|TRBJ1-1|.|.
CASRHRVGLTEAFF
TGTGCCAGCAGGCACAGGGTAGGTCTCACTGAAGCTTTCTTT
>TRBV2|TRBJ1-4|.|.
CASSEGGTSGEKLFF
TGTGCCAGCAGTGAAGGGGGGACGTCGGGTGAAAAACTGTTTTTT
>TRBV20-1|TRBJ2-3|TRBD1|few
CSARDRGRTDTQYF
TGCAGTGCCAGGGACAGAGGGCGTACAGATACGCAGTATTTT
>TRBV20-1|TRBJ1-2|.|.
CSASWGRVGGYTF
TGCAGTGCTAGTTGGGGTAGGGTTGGTGGCTACACCTTC
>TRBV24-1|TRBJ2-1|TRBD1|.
CATAGQGGYNEQFF
TGTGCCACCGCGGGACAGGGGGGCTACAATGAGCAGTTCTTC
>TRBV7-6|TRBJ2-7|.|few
CASSLDALSYEQYF
TGTGCCAGCAGCTTAGATGCGCTGTCTTACGAGCAGTACTTC
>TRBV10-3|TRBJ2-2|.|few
CAISPTGFGELFF
TGTGCCATCAGTCCGACAGGCTTCGGGGAGCTGTTTTTT
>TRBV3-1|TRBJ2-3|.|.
CASSRGAATRDTQYF
TGTGCCAGCAGCCGAGGTGCGGCTACACGGGATACGCAGTATTTT
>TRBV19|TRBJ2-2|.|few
CASSNRASGELFF
TGTGCCAGTAGTAACAGGGCGAGCGGGGAGCTGTTTTTT
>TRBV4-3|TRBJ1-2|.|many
CASSQGTGLGYTF
TGCGCCAGCAGCCAAGGAACAGGGCTCGGCTACACCTTC
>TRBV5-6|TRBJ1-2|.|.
CASSRVGGYTF
TGTGCCAGCAGCCGAGTGGGAGGCTACACCTTC
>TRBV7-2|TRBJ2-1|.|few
CASSPGAGFADEQFF
TGTGCCAGCAGCCCCGGGGCCGGGTTCGCGGATGAGCAGTTCTTC
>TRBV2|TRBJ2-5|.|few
CASRPSLGQETQYF
TGTGCCAGCCGCCCCTCACTTGGGCAAGAGACCCAGTACTTC
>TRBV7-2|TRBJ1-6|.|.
CASSLERHRNSPLHF
TGTGCCAGCAGCTTAGAACGGCATCGCAATTCACCCCTCCACTTT
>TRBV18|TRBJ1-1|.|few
CASSPTGTRNTEAFF
TGTGCCAGCTCACCCACCGGGACTAGGAACACTGAAGCTTTCTTT
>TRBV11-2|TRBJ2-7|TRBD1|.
CASSQGGGTGHYEQYF
TGTGCCAGCAGCCAGGGCGGAGGGACAGGCCACTACGAGCAGTACTTC
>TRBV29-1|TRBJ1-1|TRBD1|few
CSVAEGASTEAFF
TGCAGCGTTGCGGAGGGGGCGAGTACTGAAGCTTTCTTT
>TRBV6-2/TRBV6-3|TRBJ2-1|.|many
CASASNSYNEQFF
TGTGCCAGCGCGTCTAACTCCTACAATGAGCAGTTCTTC
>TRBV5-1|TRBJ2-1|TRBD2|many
CASSLNSGGEQFF
TGCGCCAGCAGCTTAAACAGCGGGGGGGAGCAGTTCTTC
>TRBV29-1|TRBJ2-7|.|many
CSVGTDEQYF
TGCAGCGTGGGGACGGACGAGCAGTACTTC
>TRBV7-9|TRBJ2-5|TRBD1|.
CASRSGTGNRETQYF
TGTGCCAGCAGGTCCGGGACAGGGAACCGAGAGACCCAGTACTTC